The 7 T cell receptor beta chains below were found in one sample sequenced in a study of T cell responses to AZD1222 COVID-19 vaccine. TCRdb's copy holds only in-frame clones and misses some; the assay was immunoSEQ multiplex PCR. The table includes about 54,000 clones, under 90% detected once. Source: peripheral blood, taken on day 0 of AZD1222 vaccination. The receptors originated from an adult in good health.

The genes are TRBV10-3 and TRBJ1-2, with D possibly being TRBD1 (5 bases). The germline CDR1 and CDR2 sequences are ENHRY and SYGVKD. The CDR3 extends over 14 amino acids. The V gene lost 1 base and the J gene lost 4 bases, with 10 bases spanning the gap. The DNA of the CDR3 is TGTGCCATCAGTGAGTTTGGCAGGGCCTATGGCTACACCTTC. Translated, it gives CAISEFGRAYGYTF.

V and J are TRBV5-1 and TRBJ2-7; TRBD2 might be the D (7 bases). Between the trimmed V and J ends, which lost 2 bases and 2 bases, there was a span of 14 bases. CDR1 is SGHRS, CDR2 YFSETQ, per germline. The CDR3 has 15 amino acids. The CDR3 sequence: CASSFPPGGPYEQYF. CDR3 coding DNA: TGCGCCAGCAGCTTTCCTCCGGGGGGCCCCTACGAGCAGTACTTC.

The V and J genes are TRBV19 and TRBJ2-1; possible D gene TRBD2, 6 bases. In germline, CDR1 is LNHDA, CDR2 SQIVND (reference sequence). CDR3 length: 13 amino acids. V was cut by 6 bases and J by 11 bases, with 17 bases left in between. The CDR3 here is CASRFDLGTQQFF. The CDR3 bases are TGTGCCAGTAGGTTCGACCTCGGGACTCAGCAGTTCTTC.

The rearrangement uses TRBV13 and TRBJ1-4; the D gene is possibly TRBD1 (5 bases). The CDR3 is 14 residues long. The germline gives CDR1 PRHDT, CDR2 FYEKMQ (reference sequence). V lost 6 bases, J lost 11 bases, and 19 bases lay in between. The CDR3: CASSFLERGPKLFF. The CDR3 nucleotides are TGTGCCAGCAGTTTCCTCGAGAGGGGACCCAAACTGTTTTTT. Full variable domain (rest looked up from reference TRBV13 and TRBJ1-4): AAGVIQSPRHLIKEKRETATLKCYPIPRHDTVYWYQQGPGQDPQFLISFYEKMQSDKGSIPDRFSAQQFSDYHSELNMSSLELGDSALYFCASSFLERGPKLFFGSGTQLSVL.

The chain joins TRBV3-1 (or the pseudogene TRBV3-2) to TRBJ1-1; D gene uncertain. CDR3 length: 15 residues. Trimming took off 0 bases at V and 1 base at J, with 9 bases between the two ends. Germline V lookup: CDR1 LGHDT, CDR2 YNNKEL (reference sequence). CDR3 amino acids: CASSQDHRRNTEAFF. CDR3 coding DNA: TGTGCCAGCAGCCAAGATCATCGGAGGAACACTGAAGCTTTCTTT.

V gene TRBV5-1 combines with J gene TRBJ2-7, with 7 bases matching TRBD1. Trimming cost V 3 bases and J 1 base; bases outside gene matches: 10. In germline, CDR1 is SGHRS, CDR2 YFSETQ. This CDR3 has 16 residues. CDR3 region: CASSSQASGQSYEQYF. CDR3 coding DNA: TGCGCCAGCAGCTCTCAAGCCTCGGGACAGTCCTACGAGCAGTACTTC.

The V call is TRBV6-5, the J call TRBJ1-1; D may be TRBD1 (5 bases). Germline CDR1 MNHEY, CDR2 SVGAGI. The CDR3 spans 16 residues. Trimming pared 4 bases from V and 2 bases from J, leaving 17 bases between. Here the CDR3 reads CASSFSSGLSNTEAFF. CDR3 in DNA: TGTGCCAGCAGTTTTTCCTCAGGGTTATCTAACACTGAAGCTTTCTTT.